This TCR beta chain appears in the sequencing data of a study of cytomegalovirus exposure and HLA in healthy donors. Use of 60 Vbeta and 13 Jbeta primers characterized the PCR. The assay was immunoSEQ multiplex PCR, and TCRdb's table has in-frame clones only and misses some. The data show about 140,000 clones, with 70% to 85% seen just once and approximately 1.5% held by the top ten. Unmatched junction bases numbered 7, after V lost 4 bases and J lost 4 bases. The CDR3 has 16 residues. Germline values: CDR1 LGHNA, CDR2 YNFKEQ. The specimen was PBMCs. The chain uses TRBV4-2 and TRBJ2-2; 9 bases line up with TRBD2. The receptor comes from a man aged 25-40 years in good health and CMV-seropositive. This chain's CDR3 is CASSPRATSGTGELFF. The CDR3, as DNA: TGTGCCAGCAGCCCGAGAGCGACTAGCGGCACCGGGGAGCTGTTTTTT.